The next 25 T cell receptor beta chains were all read from a single sample in a study of OX40 agonist ivuxolimab in advanced cancers. This table comes from immunoSEQ multiplex PCR, and its TCRdb copy is limited to in-frame clones, with some not included. The data show about 58,000 clones, 90% to 95% seen once. Sequences were derived from CD4+ or CD8+ T cells sorted from blood, sampled in a trial of the OX40 agonist ivuxolimab. The receptor source for this set is an adult with an advanced solid tumor such as melanoma, head and neck, liver or kidney cancer.

This clone has just one count. The chain recombines TRBV5-8 with TRBJ2-5; the D gene is possibly TRBD1 (6 bases). CDR1 and CDR2 from the germline V gene are SGHTS and YDEGEE. Trimming took off 1 base at V and 3 bases at J, with 10 bases between the two ends. This CDR3 spans 14 amino acids. The CDR3 here is CASSLRDRKETQYF. The CDR3 bases are TGTGCCAGCAGCTTGAGAGACAGGAAAGAGACCCAGTACTTC.

The chain links TRBV18 to TRBJ1-1; D is unclear. The CDR3 length is 14 residues. Germline values: CDR1 KGHSH, CDR2 LQKENI. With 3 bases removed from V and 3 bases from J, the gap between germline ends came to 11 bases. This CDR3 reads CASSPLRGHTEAFF. The CDR3 DNA reads TGTGCCAGCTCACCGCTGCGCGGTCACACTGAAGCTTTCTTT.

The V call is TRBV19, the J call TRBJ2-5, with 9 bases that match TRBD1. Germline V lookup: CDR1 LNHDA, CDR2 SQIVND (reference sequence). The CDR3 covers 15 residues. Trimming cost V 6 bases and J 5 bases; bases outside gene matches: 10. The CDR3 nucleotides read TGTGCCAGTAGCCCCGGACAGGGGAAGTGGGAGACCCAGTACTTC. Translated, it gives CASSPGQGKWETQYF.

The chain uses TRBV19 and TRBJ2-1; D is ambiguous. Germline V lookup: CDR1 LNHDA, CDR2 SQIVND (reference sequence). CDR3 length equals 13 residues. V was cut by 7 bases and J by 8 bases, with 15 bases left in between. This CDR3 is CASTPRAADEQFF. CDR3 bases: TGTGCCAGTACCCCCCGCGCCGCGGATGAGCAGTTCTTC.

This chain joins TRBV18 and TRBJ2-3; 14 positions agree with TRBD2. V dropped 6 bases and J dropped 4; count of bases not matched to a gene: 6. Germline V lookup: CDR1 KGHSH, CDR2 LQKENI. The CDR3 has 16 residues. This chain's CDR3 is CASSQGLAGAPDTQYF. CDR3 sequence (DNA): TGTGCCAGCTCTCAGGGACTAGCGGGAGCACCAGATACGCAGTATTTT.

V gene TRBV6-6 combines with J gene TRBJ1-2; D may be TRBD1 (6 bases). This CDR3 is 16 amino acids long. Germline V CDR1 and CDR2: MNHNY, SVGAGI (reference sequence). V was pared by 0 bases and J by 5 bases, with 16 bases between. The DNA for the CDR3 is TGTGCCAGCAGTTACTCGAGGGAGGGGGAAGAATATGGCTACACCTTC. This encodes CASSYSREGEEYGYTF.

The rearrangement links TRBV5-1 to TRBJ2-5, with D uncertain. The V end lost 4 bases, the J end lost 2 bases, and 12 bases lay between the germline ends. The germline gives CDR1 SGHRS, CDR2 YFSETQ. This CDR3 spans 14 amino acids. The CDR3 nucleotides are TGCGCCAGCAGCAACCCCGACCTTCAAGAGACCCAGTACTTC. It codes for CASSNPDLQETQYF.

The V call is TRBV5-1, the J call TRBJ2-5, with 7 nucleotides matching TRBD2. The CDR3 has 14 residues. The ends lost 2 bases at V and 1 base at J; junction bases unmatched: 2. From germline, CDR1 is SGHRS and CDR2 YFSETQ. DNA of the CDR3: TGCGCCAGCAGCTTTTCTAGCGGCCAAGAGACCCAGTACTTC. The encoded protein is CASSFSSGQETQYF.

The chain couples TRBV10-3 to TRBJ1-1, with D perhaps matching TRBD1 (6 bases). V gave up 6 bases and J gave up 8 bases, with 16 bases separating them. This CDR3 comprises 13 residues. Germline V gives CDR1 ENHRY, CDR2 SYGVKD. For the CDR3, the DNA is TGTGCCATCAGCCCTGTGGGGGGGCAGGAAGCTTTCTTT. This sequence encodes CAISPVGGQEAFF.

In DNA form, the CDR3 reads TGTGCCAGTAGCTCCAGACTAGCGGGAGGCGAAGAGACCCAGTACTTC. This codes for CASSSRLAGGEETQYF. The chain is built from TRBV19 and TRBJ2-5; 13 positions agree with TRBD2. The CDR3 is 16 amino acids. V gave up 6 bases and J gave up 3 bases; unmatched junction bases: 7. CDR1 LNHDA and CDR2 SQIVND come from the germline V gene (reference sequence).

The CDR3, as DNA: TGTGCCAGTAGAACCGGGACAGCGAACACCGGGGAGCTGTTTTTT. It codes for CASRTGTANTGELFF. This chain joins TRBV19 and TRBJ2-2, with 7 bases identical to TRBD1. The V and J ends lost 6 bases and 0 bases, in that order; junction bases with no gene match: 4. Looked up from germline, CDR1 is LNHDA and CDR2 is SQIVND (reference sequence). The CDR3 contains 15 residues.

The rearrangement joins TRBV2 to TRBJ1-1; D ambiguous. The V gene lost 7 bases and the J gene lost 1 base, with 16 bases spanning the gap. This CDR3 is built from 15 residues. Germline assignment: CDR1 SNHLY and CDR2 FYNNEI. The CDR3 protein is CASMYFGTGNTEAFF. The CDR3 DNA follows: TGTGCCAGCATGTATTTTGGTACTGGGAACACTGAAGCTTTCTTT.

V gene TRBV6-1 combines with J gene TRBJ2-3; unclear D gene. Trimming removed 5 bases at V and 1 base at J, with 7 bases between. Per the germline V gene, CDR1 is MNHNS and CDR2 is SASEGT. This CDR3 region has 13 residues. The CDR3 DNA reads TGTGCCAGCAGTTTGACTCGCACAGATACGCAGTATTTT. This encodes CASSLTRTDTQYF.

This clone was found a few times. The chain couples TRBV7-9 to TRBJ2-7; 7 nucleotides line up with TRBD1. The CDR3 length is 14 residues. Trimming took 5 bases from V and 1 from J; bases not matched to a gene: 5. CDR1 and CDR2 from the germline V gene are SEHNR and FQNEAQ (reference sequence). The CDR3: CASSPAQGSYEQYF. In DNA, the CDR3 is TGTGCCAGCAGCCCGGCACAGGGGTCCTACGAGCAGTACTTC.

This sequence joins TRBV4-1 and TRBJ2-7, with 10 bases lining up with TRBD2. CDR3 length: 16 residues. The trim removed 2 bases at V and 2 bases at J, leaving 6 bases unmatched. The germline gives CDR1 MGHRA, CDR2 YSYEKL. The CDR3 nucleotides read TGCGCCAGCAGCCAATCCCGACTAGCGGGTACCTACGAGCAGTACTTC. Protein sequence: CASSQSRLAGTYEQYF.

The chain has TRBV7-3 and TRBJ1-6; D might be TRBD1 (5 bases). Germline V CDR1 and CDR2: SGHTA, FQGTGA. V lost 1 base to trimming and J lost 10 bases, with 11 bases between them. The CDR3 has 14 residues. CDR3 protein: CASSLSAWGSPLHF. CDR3 sequence (DNA): TGTGCCAGCAGCTTAAGTGCCTGGGGCTCACCCCTCCACTTT.

The chain carries TRBV4-1 and TRBJ2-1; 12 bases align to TRBD2. The CDR3 runs 16 residues. The V segment lost 2 bases and the J segment 9 bases; nucleotides outside the gene matches: 8. From germline, CDR1 is MGHRA and CDR2 YSYEKL. CDR3 protein: CASSQPTSGRRREQFF. In nucleotides, the CDR3 is TGCGCCAGCAGCCAACCGACTAGCGGGAGACGTCGTGAGCAGTTCTTC.

This clone turned up a few times. This sequence joins TRBV7-2 and TRBJ2-7, with a tentative D call TRBD1 (6 bases). V lost 6 bases to trimming and J lost 1 base, with 16 bases between them. Germline CDR1 and CDR2: SGHTA and FQGNSA. CDR3 length equals 15 residues. In nucleotides, the CDR3 is TGTGCCAGCAGAAAAGGGGGAGAGGCGTCCTACGAGCAGTACTTC. This codes for CASRKGGEASYEQYF.

This chain links TRBV28 with TRBJ1-1; D not resolved. Trimming removed 4 bases from V and 1 base from J, with 4 bases in between. This CDR3 is 12 amino acids long. CDR1 MDHEN and CDR2 SYDVKM come from the germline V gene. The CDR3 DNA follows: TGTGCCAGCAGTTACAGGAACACTGAAGCTTTCTTT. Translation: CASSYRNTEAFF.

This clone was found once. V gene TRBV5-1 combines with J gene TRBJ1-1; 12 nucleotides align to TRBD1. This CDR3 has 15 amino acids. With 4 bases clipped from V and 6 bases from J, the junction kept 7 bases outside the gene matches. The germline CDR1 and CDR2 sequences are SGHRS and YFSETQ. The CDR3 reads CASSTQGQGASEAFF. CDR3 DNA: TGCGCCAGCAGCACCCAGGGACAGGGGGCCTCTGAAGCTTTCTTT.

This clone was detected once. V usage is TRBV7-9 and J usage is TRBJ2-1; D may be TRBD1 (7 bases). CDR1 is SEHNR, CDR2 FQNEAQ, per germline (reference sequence). The length of the CDR3 is 15 residues. V lost 1 base to trimming and J lost 4 bases, with 11 bases between them. The DNA for the CDR3 is TGTGCCAGCAGCTTAGGGGCGGGACAGTACAATGAGCAGTTCTTC. Its protein is CASSLGAGQYNEQFF.

Concerning this clone itself: This specimen includes other DNA sequences encoding the same CDR3. The rearrangement joins TRBV5-1 to TRBJ1-1, with D hard to call. The germline CDR1 and CDR2 sequences are SGHRS and YFSETQ. The CDR3 runs 13 residues. V was clipped by 4 bases and J by 3 bases, with 10 bases between them. The CDR3 coding sequence is TGCGCCAGCAGCACCTCCCCGGACACTGAAGCTTTCTTT. This translates into CASSTSPDTEAFF.

V usage is TRBV7-2 and J usage is TRBJ1-2; 7 positions agree with TRBD1. Germline CDR1 and CDR2: SGHTA and FQGNSA. There are 13 residues in the CDR3. V shed 5 bases and J 4 bases; nucleotides not matched to a gene: 4. Here the CDR3 reads CASSVQGGYGYTF. CDR3 sequence (DNA): TGTGCCAGCAGCGTTCAGGGGGGCTATGGCTACACCTTC.

The genes are TRBV29-1 and TRBJ2-7; no reliable D call. This CDR3 has 12 amino acids. Germline lookup yields CDR1 SQVTM and CDR2 ANQGSEA. V lost 3 bases, J lost 4 bases, and 10 bases lay in between. CDR3 in amino acids: CSVEDRKYEQYF. CDR3 DNA sequence: TGCAGCGTTGAGGACCGGAAATACGAGCAGTACTTC.

The chain employs TRBV19 and TRBJ2-5; 8 bases are shared with TRBD1. Trimming at V came to 5 bases and at J to 4 bases, leaving 12 bases not matched to a gene. The CDR3 covers 16 residues. The V gene's germline CDR1 is LNHDA and CDR2 SQIVND (reference sequence). The CDR3 loop reads CASSPDRESYVETQYF. The CDR3 region has the DNA TGTGCCAGTAGTCCGGACAGGGAGTCATACGTAGAGACCCAGTACTTC.